A single sample gave rise to the 17 T cell receptor beta chains below, sequenced in a study of CD8+ T cells in alopecia areata. Treatment in this sample: oral pan-JAK inhibitor, 5-10 mg twice daily. RNA extraction and reverse transcription yielded cDNA as sequencing template. The method was immunoSEQ multiplex PCR; TCRdb's version includes in-frame clones alone and lacks a portion of them. In the table there are around 97,000 clones, over 75% of which are singletons. The sequencing used CD8+ T cells sorted from blood, collected around week 31, from a patient treated with tofacitinib. These receptors originate from a human donor with alopecia areata.

The V gene is TRBV30, the J gene TRBJ1-1, with 9 bases lining up with TRBD1. V trimming: 0 bases; J trimming: 5 bases; junction bases outside the gene matches: 10. The CDR3 is 16 residues long. CDR1 and CDR2 (germline): GTSNPN, SVGIG (reference sequence). The CDR3 sequence is CAWSVGQGGDGTEAFF. The CDR3 bases are TGTGCCTGGAGTGTGGGACAGGGTGGAGACGGGACTGAAGCTTTCTTT.

The chain employs TRBV6-1 and TRBJ2-7; TRBD1 aligns across 7 bases. This CDR3 has 13 residues. The germline V gene encodes CDR1 MNHNS and CDR2 SASEGT. Trimming removed 8 bases from V and 0 bases from J; junction bases left unmatched: 4. CDR3 region: CASLGTDSYEQYF. Written as DNA, the CDR3 is TGTGCCAGCCTCGGGACAGACTCCTACGAGCAGTACTTC.

The chain links TRBV6-5 to TRBJ2-5; D ambiguous. The length of the CDR3 is 15 residues. Trimming took off 5 bases at V and 1 base at J, with 14 bases between the two ends. Germline V gene data show CDR1 as MNHEY and CDR2 as SVGAGI. This CDR3 reads CASSSLGGIQETQYF. The CDR3 nucleotides read TGTGCCAGCAGTAGCCTCGGCGGAATCCAAGAGACCCAGTACTTC.

This clone was seen a handful of times. The genes are TRBV11-1 and TRBJ2-3, with 9 bases matching TRBD1. This CDR3 has 16 residues. Germline V CDR1 and CDR2: SGHAT, FQDESV (reference sequence). Losses at the gene ends were 1 base for V and 10 bases for J; bases not matched to a gene: 12. The CDR3 sequence is CASSLVGGTGKSAQYF. The CDR3 coding sequence is TGTGCCAGCAGCTTAGTCGGCGGGACAGGGAAATCAGCGCAGTATTTT. The whole variable domain, remainder taken from reference TRBV11-1 and TRBJ2-3, is EAEVAQSPRYKITEKSQAVAFWCDPISGHATLYWYRQILGQGPELLVQFQDESVVDDSQLPKDRFSAERLKGVDSTLKIQPAELGDSAMYLCASSLVGGTGKSAQYFGPGTRLTVL.

This chain joins TRBV7-6 and TRBJ2-7, with 9 bases lining up with TRBD1. This CDR3 is built from 16 residues. Germline V lookup: CDR1 SGHVS, CDR2 FNYEAQ. The V and J ends lost 5 bases and 1 base, in that order; junction bases with no gene match: 9. The CDR3 spells CASSPLGTGISYEQYF. In DNA, the CDR3 is TGTGCCAGCAGCCCTCTTGGGACAGGGATTTCCTACGAGCAGTACTTC.

Comment on this clone: The junction differs from germline at one of its ends, possibly a read error. The chain couples TRBV7-3 to TRBJ2-1; D call uncertain. The CDR3 totals 11 residues. Germline V lookup: CDR1 SGHTA, CDR2 FQGTGA. CDR3 sequence reads: CASSSNNEQFF. CDR3 nucleotide sequence: TGTGCCAGCAGCTCCAACAATGAGCAGTTCTTC.

This clone was seen just once. The rearrangement links TRBV19 to TRBJ2-2; D is uncertain. The V end lost 1 base, the J end lost 7 bases, and 4 bases lay between the germline ends. The CDR3 runs to 12 residues. Germline values: CDR1 LNHDA, CDR2 SQIVND (reference sequence). The CDR3 spells CASSIGGGELFF. The CDR3 nucleotides read TGTGCCAGTAGTATAGGGGGCGGGGAGCTGTTTTTT.

The gene calls are TRBV23-1 and TRBJ2-1; 14 bases agree with TRBD2. TRBV23-1 is an ORF for which the function is uncertain. The CDR3 consists of 16 residues. Losses at the gene ends were 3 bases for V and 8 bases for J; bases not matched to a gene: 6. The CDR3 is CASSHSTSGRAHEQFF. For the CDR3, the DNA is TGCGCCAGCAGTCACTCGACTAGCGGGAGGGCCCATGAGCAGTTCTTC.

The chain recombines TRBV11-2 with TRBJ2-7, with 8 positions matching TRBD1. The CDR3 length is 14 residues. With 4 bases clipped from V and 3 bases from J, the junction kept 5 bases outside the gene matches. CDR1 is SGHAT and CDR2 is FQNNGV in the germline V gene. The CDR3 spells CASSSGQGGYEQYF. The CDR3 DNA follows: TGTGCCAGCAGCTCAGGACAGGGTGGCTACGAGCAGTACTTC.

The count of this clone is one. V is TRBV19 and J is TRBJ2-7, with TRBD2 identical over 13 bases. V dropped 3 bases and J dropped 3; count of bases not matched to a gene: 2. This CDR3 spans 15 amino acids. Germline loops: CDR1 LNHDA, CDR2 SQIVND (reference sequence). CDR3 DNA sequence: TGTGCCAGTAGTATCGGACTAGCGGGAGACTACGAGCAGTACTTC. This gives the protein CASSIGLAGDYEQYF.

The J gene is TRBJ1-2, the V gene TRBV6-1, with 9 bases identical to TRBD1. V gave up 2 bases and J gave up 5 bases; unmatched junction bases: 6. The V gene's germline CDR1 is MNHNS and CDR2 SASEGT. This CDR3 region has 15 residues. CDR3 sequence (DNA): TGTGCCAGCAGTGAAAGGGACAGGGAAGGATATGGCTACACCTTC. Translating gives CASSERDREGYGYTF.

The chain has TRBV25-1 and TRBJ1-1, with 8 bases fitting TRBD1. Germline V gene data show CDR1 as MGHDK and CDR2 as SYGVNS. With V trimmed by 4 bases and J by 0 bases, 1 base remained unmatched. This CDR3 contains 14 residues. The DNA of the CDR3 is TGTGCCAGCAGTGGACAGGGGATGAACACTGAAGCTTTCTTT. It translates to CASSGQGMNTEAFF.

This chain uses TRBV5-4 with TRBJ2-1, with 7 positions matching TRBD2. This CDR3 contains 15 residues. V shed 1 base, J shed 5 bases, and the junction held 6 bases outside the gene matches. CDR1 is SGHNT, CDR2 YYREEE, per germline (reference sequence). CDR3 coding DNA: TGTGCCAGCAGCTTGTCTGGGGCGGGAGACAATGAGCAGTTCTTC. Translation: CASSLSGAGDNEQFF.

The V and J genes are TRBV18 and TRBJ2-7, with 7 bases fitting TRBD1. V was pared by 5 bases and J by 2 bases, with 3 bases of the junction left unmatched. CDR1 and CDR2 (germline): KGHSH, LQKENI. The CDR3 is made up of 13 amino acids. CDR3 loop: CASSGDSTYEQYF. CDR3 bases: TGTGCCAGCTCAGGGGACAGTACCTACGAGCAGTACTTC.

This clone was counted only a few times. The V gene is TRBV19, the J gene TRBJ1-1; 7 bases line up with TRBD1. The CDR3 has 14 amino acids. Trimming at V came to 5 bases and at J to 1 base, leaving 4 bases not matched to a gene. Germline values: CDR1 LNHDA, CDR2 SQIVND (reference sequence). The CDR3 sequence is CASSPGTENTEAFF. CDR3 nucleotide sequence: TGTGCCAGTAGTCCCGGGACAGAGAACACTGAAGCTTTCTTT. The complete variable domain, with remaining parts taken from reference TRBV19 and TRBJ1-1, reads DGGITQSPKYLFRKEGQNVTLSCEQNLNHDAMYWYRQDPGQGLRLIYYSQIVNDFQKGDIAEGYSVSREKKESFPLTVTSAQKNPTAFYLCASSPGTENTEAFFGQGTRLTVV.

V and J are TRBV21-1 and TRBJ2-4. TRBV21-1 constitutes a pseudogene. This CDR3 has 12 amino acids. The CDR3 reads CASSRFGRIQYF. CDR3 coding DNA: TGTGCCAGCAGTCGTTTCGGACGGATTCAGTACTTC.

The genes are TRBV19 and TRBJ2-5, with TRBD2 as a possible D gene (6 bases). The V gene's germline CDR1 is LNHDA and CDR2 SQIVND (reference sequence). This CDR3 is built from 15 residues. V was cut by 3 bases and J by 5 bases, with 16 bases left in between. The CDR3 region has the DNA TGTGCCAGTAGTATTCTACAGGATCGGGGGGAGACCCAGTACTTC. Residues: CASSILQDRGETQYF. Combining the CDR3 with reference TRBV19 and TRBJ2-5 gives the whole variable domain DGGITQSPKYLFRKEGQNVTLSCEQNLNHDAMYWYRQDPGQGLRLIYYSQIVNDFQKGDIAEGYSVSREKKESFPLTVTSAQKNPTAFYLCASSILQDRGETQYFGPGTRLLVL.